A selection of T cell receptor beta chains follows, all from one sample in a study of cytomegalovirus exposure and HLA in healthy donors. The method was immunoSEQ multiplex PCR; TCRdb's version includes in-frame clones alone and lacks a portion of them. The top ten clones hold 2.4% of a sample with 100,000 to 150,000 clones, around three fifths of them seen once. The sequencing input was PBMCs. Receptor source: a woman aged 40-49 years in good health and CMV-seronegative. CDR3s include the opening cysteine and the closing phenylalanine or tryptophan. A D gene is named only where the DNA matches it firmly.

TRBJ1-1,TRBV9,TRBD1,CASSVDRGTSAFF
TRBJ1-2,TRBV9,TRBD1,CASSATDRGRSGGYTF
TRBJ2-7,TRBV10-1,.,CASSESGTSYEQYF
TRBJ1-1,TRBV11-3,TRBD1,CASSDGQGTEAFF
TRBJ1-4,TRBV23-1,.,CASSQSPGVATNEKLFF
TRBJ1-3,TRBV30,.,CAWTIGGLRNTIYF
TRBJ1-2,TRBV7-2,.,CASSLDRVGGYTF
TRBJ2-1,TRBV7-2,TRBD1,CASSPGTGERHNEQFF
TRBJ1-3,TRBV7-2,.,CASSLSFGNTIYF
TRBJ2-1,TRBV7-2,TRBD2,CASTPGGVAKANEQFF
TRBJ1-5,TRBV6-1,.,CASRGGGGQPQHF
TRBJ2-2,TRBV5-4,.,CASSLNELTGELFF
TRBJ1-1,TRBV6-5,.,CASSSSGGGGTEAFF
TRBJ1-5,TRBV7-8,.,CASSSTGKRQPQHF
TRBJ1-1,TRBV7-2,TRBD1,CASSWTGGEAFF
TRBJ2-1,TRBV7-8,.,CASSRVSPANEQFF
TRBJ1-3,TRBV4-3,TRBD1,CASSPWTGAGNTIYF
TRBJ2-2,TRBV19,TRBD1,CASSSGTANTGELFF
TRBJ2-6,TRBV7-2,.,CASSLVTAISGANVLTF
TRBJ1-2,TRBV30,.,CAWSTTGNYGYTF
TRBJ2-3,TRBV5-5,TRBD2,CASSSTLGLAGEASPDTQYF
TRBJ1-1,TRBV15,.,CATSRDPLNTEAFF
TRBJ1-2,TRBV5-6,.,CASSLAGGDYGYTF
TRBJ1-1,TRBV4-3,TRBD1,CASSYSDRENEAFF
TRBJ1-2,TRBV27,TRBD1,CASRAGTGSLRGYTF
TRBJ2-6,TRBV27,TRBD1,CASSSGTGSGANVLTF
TRBJ2-2,TRBV27,TRBD1,CASSRGQGVFGELFF
TRBJ1-2,TRBV7-8,TRBD1,CASSSRTGNAYGYTF
TRBJ1-2,TRBV27,TRBD1,CASSSNPGQSFNYGYTF
TRBJ2-2,TRBV12-5,.,CASGIAGVYELFF
TRBJ1-2,TRBV4-1,TRBD1,CASSPQGNYGYTF
TRBJ1-5,TRBV2,.,CASNPRETGNQPQHF
TRBJ2-7,TRBV4-2,.,CASSQDGLRGTYEQYF
TRBJ1-5,TRBV7-8,.,CASSPWGRVGNQPQHF
TRBJ2-3,TRBV6-1,TRBD1,CASSENTGTANTDTQYF
TRBJ1-2,TRBV27,TRBD1,CASSAFPQGARDGYTF
TRBJ1-1,TRBV2,TRBD1,CAAGGLDTEAFF
TRBJ1-6,TRBV5-5,TRBD1,CASSGTGANNSPLHF
TRBJ2-1,TRBV29-1,.,CSVGSRFTYNEQFF
TRBJ1-6,TRBV19,.,CASSDRSSYNSPLHF
TRBJ1-1,TRBV27,TRBD1,CASGHRGANTEAFF
TRBJ2-6,TRBV7-9,TRBD2,CASSLRGASGANVLTF
TRBJ1-2,TRBV5-1,.,CASSLGQAGYGYTF
TRBJ1-5,TRBV2,.,CASRGGENQPQHF
TRBJ1-1,TRBV6-5,TRBD1,CASSLGTGGYGTEAFF